The 21 T cell receptor beta chains in this list originate from one sample, sequenced in a study of blood T cell repertoires in COVID-19. This table comes from immunoSEQ multiplex PCR, and its TCRdb copy is limited to in-frame clones, with some not included. The sample has just over 70,000 clones; about 80% are singletons. The source material was peripheral blood. These receptors all come from a man in his 70s who had recovered from COVID-19.

The chain recombines TRBV19 with TRBJ2-5, with unresolved D. CDR3 length: 11 residues. Trimming stripped 4 bases from V and 5 bases from J, with 5 bases between. CDR1 is LNHDA, CDR2 SQIVND, per germline (reference sequence). CDR3 in amino acids: CASSTLETQYF. CDR3 DNA sequence: TGTGCCAGTAGTACCTTGGAGACCCAGTACTTC.

The chain employs TRBV4-3 and TRBJ1-2, with D uncertain. The V gene's germline CDR1 is LGHNA and CDR2 YSLEER. Deletions cut 1 base from V and 5 bases from J, with 11 bases between. The CDR3 runs to 14 residues. CDR3 DNA sequence: TGCGCCAGCAGCCAAGGAGGAGGGAAGTATGGCTACACCTTC. As protein: CASSQGGGKYGYTF.

The rearrangement joins TRBV3-1 (or the pseudogene TRBV3-2) to TRBJ1-2; the match to TRBD1 covers 8 bases. This CDR3 is 15 amino acids long. Germline V gives CDR1 LGHDT, CDR2 YNNKEL (reference sequence). Trimming removed 0 bases from V and 6 bases from J; junction bases left unmatched: 6. The CDR3 is CASSQDWAGGHGYTF. CDR3 coding DNA: TGTGCCAGCAGCCAAGATTGGGCAGGGGGCCATGGCTACACCTTC.

This rearrangement joins TRBV11-3 to TRBJ2-5; TRBD2 matches at 8 bases. Germline CDR1 reads SGHNT; CDR2 reads YENEEA. There are 16 residues in the CDR3. With 0 bases clipped from V and 5 bases from J, the junction kept 8 bases outside the gene matches. The CDR3 region has the DNA TGTGCCAGCAGCTTAGACGGGGGGGCAAGGTGGGAGACCCAGTACTTC. It translates to CASSLDGGARWETQYF.

The genes are TRBV7-2 and TRBJ1-5, with D possibly matching TRBD1 (5 bases). Germline V gene data show CDR1 as SGHTA and CDR2 as FQGNSA. The CDR3 consists of 14 residues. V gave up 1 base and J gave up 8 bases, with 12 bases separating them. The CDR3: CASSLVSRDEPQHF. The CDR3 DNA reads TGTGCCAGCAGCTTAGTTTCCAGGGATGAGCCCCAGCATTTT.

This chain links TRBV2 with TRBJ1-6; 7 nucleotides align to TRBD1. The CDR3 extends over 14 amino acids. Germline V gives CDR1 SNHLY, CDR2 FYNNEI. V lost 7 bases, J lost 6 bases, and 6 bases stayed unmatched. The CDR3, as DNA: TGTGCCAGCAACTCCGGGACAGCTAATTCACCCCTCCACTTT. Its translation: CASNSGTANSPLHF. Combining the CDR3 with reference TRBV2 and TRBJ1-6 gives the whole variable domain EPEVTQTPSHQVTQMGQEVILRCVPISNHLYFYWYRQILGQKVEFLVSFYNNEISEKSEIFDDQFSVERPDGSNFTLKIRSTKLEDSAMYFCASNSGTANSPLHFGNGTRLTVT.

This sequence joins TRBV7-8 and TRBJ2-1; D gene uncertain. This CDR3 spans 12 amino acids. The V end was cut by 4 bases, the J end by 4 bases, with 5 bases between. Germline V gene lookup returns CDR1 SGHVS and CDR2 FQNEAQ. This chain's CDR3 is CASSSLYNEQFF. CDR3 nucleotides: TGTGCCAGCAGCTCGTTATACAATGAGCAGTTCTTC.

The chain combines TRBV9 with TRBJ2-1, with 8 bases fitting TRBD1. The CDR3 length is 16 residues. Germline V lookup: CDR1 SGDLS, CDR2 YYNGEE. With 4 bases clipped from V and 0 bases from J, the junction kept 6 bases outside the gene matches. The CDR3 sequence: CASSIPGGSSYNEQFF. The CDR3 coding sequence is TGTGCCAGCAGCATCCCAGGGGGCAGCTCCTACAATGAGCAGTTCTTC.

V usage is TRBV7-2 and J usage is TRBJ2-2; D possibly corresponds to TRBD2 (6 bases). From germline, CDR1 is SGHTA and CDR2 FQGNSA. This CDR3 region has 18 residues. The V and J ends lost 2 bases and 0 bases respectively, with 16 bases between them. CDR3 protein: CASSLILAGITNTGELFF. Written as DNA, the CDR3 is TGTGCCAGCAGCTTAATTCTCGCGGGGATTACGAACACCGGGGAGCTGTTTTTT.

The gene calls are TRBV19 and TRBJ2-1, with TRBD2 as a possible D gene (7 bases). The CDR3 has 14 residues. V lost 7 bases and J lost 2, with 12 bases in between. The germline CDR1 and CDR2 sequences are LNHDA and SQIVND (reference sequence). CDR3 coding DNA: TGTGCCAGTAAGGGGGGGGGTCCCTACAATGAGCAGTTCTTC. It codes for CASKGGGPYNEQFF.

The chain is built from TRBV7-9 and TRBJ1-2, with a tentative D call TRBD1 (6 bases). Germline values: CDR1 SEHNR, CDR2 FQNEAQ (reference sequence). This CDR3 has 18 amino acids. V lost 4 bases to trimming and J lost 4 bases, with 25 bases between them. The CDR3, as DNA: TGTGCCAGCAGCTCCAACCTACTAAATGGACAGTTAAGCTATGGCTACACCTTC. Translating gives CASSSNLLNGQLSYGYTF. Supplemented by reference TRBV7-9 and TRBJ1-2, the full variable domain reads DTGVSQNPRHKITKRGQNVTFRCDPISEHNRLYWYRQTLGQGPEFLTYFQNEAQLEKSRLLSDRFSAERPKGSFSTLEIQRTEQGDSAMYLCASSSNLLNGQLSYGYTFGSGTRLTVV.

The CDR3 sequence is CASSQDKTNYGYTF. The CDR3 DNA reads as TGCGCCAGCAGCCAAGATAAAACTAACTATGGCTACACCTTC. The rearrangement uses TRBV4-3 and TRBJ1-2, with D uncertain. The CDR3 runs to 14 residues. V was cut by 0 bases and J by 0 bases, with 5 bases left in between. Germline V gene sequence: CDR1 LGHNA, CDR2 YSLEER.

The chain joins TRBV11-3 to TRBJ2-3, with 8 bases lining up with TRBD2. The length of the CDR3 is 16 residues. The junction had 10 bases not matched to a gene; V was cut back by 2 bases and J by 6 bases. Looked up from germline, CDR1 is SGHNT and CDR2 is YENEEA. Written as DNA, the CDR3 is TGTGCCAGCAGCTTATCTCGGGGGGGTTCGGTGGATACGCAGTATTTT. Amino acid sequence: CASSLSRGGSVDTQYF.

V and J are TRBV10-1 and TRBJ1-5; D unresolved. The V end was cut by 2 bases, the J end by 4 bases, with 6 bases between. The CDR3 has 13 amino acids. CDR1 and CDR2 (germline): WNHNN, SYGVQD (reference sequence). The CDR3 nucleotides are TGCGCCAGCAGTGAGGGCGGTAATCAGCCCCAGCATTTT. It codes for CASSEGGNQPQHF.

The J gene is TRBJ2-3, the V gene TRBV18; D is ambiguous. Trimming pared 3 bases from V and 4 bases from J, leaving 8 bases between. Per the germline V gene, CDR1 is KGHSH and CDR2 is LQKENI. The CDR3 sequence is 13 residues long. The CDR3 region is CASSPGTADTQYF. The DNA of the CDR3 is TGTGCCAGCTCACCCGGTACGGCAGATACGCAGTATTTT.

As concerns this clone: Because the CDR3 is missing its conserved closing phenylalanine or tryptophan, this is likely a read error. The limits of the CDR3 on the DNA are not certain, so only TCRdb's listed CDR3 is given. The CDR3 sequence: CAEVRQPV. The chain has TRBV24-1 and TRBJ1-1. Germline assignment: CDR1 KGHDR and CDR2 SFDVKD. The CDR3 is made up of 8 amino acids, end residues included.

This clone was seen once. This rearrangement joins TRBV19 to TRBJ1-5; 8 bases agree with TRBD1. In germline, CDR1 is LNHDA, CDR2 SQIVND (reference sequence). After removal of 5 bases from V and 1 base from J, the junction contained 4 bases not matched to a gene. This CDR3 has 15 residues. CDR3 amino acids: CASSGHRGSNQPQHF. The CDR3 bases are TGTGCCAGTAGTGGCCACAGGGGGAGCAATCAGCCCCAGCATTTT.

The genes are TRBV28 and TRBJ2-3, with a weak D call TRBD2 (6 bases). Germline assignment: CDR1 MDHEN and CDR2 SYDVKM. The CDR3 covers 16 residues. V lost 4 bases, J lost 8 bases, and 22 bases lay in between. CDR3 nucleotide sequence: TGTGCCAGCAGTTCCCCACTCGAATCGGGAGCGGGTACGCAGTATTTT. Protein: CASSSPLESGAGTQYF.

The chain joins TRBV7-2 to TRBJ1-5; 9 bases match TRBD1. CDR1 SGHTA and CDR2 FQGNSA come from the germline V gene. The V gene end was trimmed by 3 bases and the J gene end by 7 bases; junction bases not matched to a gene: 10. This CDR3 contains 16 residues. CDR3 DNA sequence: TGTGCCAGCAGCTTCTTTGTACAGGGGGCAGGCCAGCCCCAGCATTTT. Encoded protein: CASSFFVQGAGQPQHF. Based on the CDR3 plus reference TRBV7-2 and TRBJ1-5, the full variable domain is GAGVSQSPSNKVTEKGKDVELRCDPISGHTALYWYRQSLGQGLEFLIYFQGNSAPDKSGLPSDRFSAERTGGSVSTLTIQRTQQEDSAVYLCASSFFVQGAGQPQHFGDGTRLSIL.

V usage is TRBV5-1 and J usage is TRBJ2-3, with 8 nucleotides matching TRBD1. J was trimmed by 0 bases and V by 4 bases; bases with no gene match: 7. The CDR3 covers 16 residues. The germline CDR1 and CDR2 sequences are SGHRS and YFSETQ. CDR3 DNA: TGCGCCAGCAGCCCGGACGGACAGGGAAGCACAGATACGCAGTATTTT. It codes for CASSPDGQGSTDTQYF.

The rearrangement links TRBV6-5 to TRBJ2-2, with 9 bases identical to TRBD2. The CDR3 totals 14 residues. Germline-derived CDR1 and CDR2 are MNHEY and SVGAGI. V lost 8 bases to trimming and J lost 6 bases; unmatched junction nucleotides: 7. CDR3 sequence: CASAPGLASGELFF. CDR3 coding DNA: TGTGCCAGCGCTCCGGGACTAGCATCCGGGGAGCTGTTTTTT.